The rows below give T cell receptor beta chains drawn from one sample of a study of shared clonotypes between healthy human individuals. The data were produced by immunoSEQ multiplex PCR, yet TCRdb's version contains in-frame clones alone and is incomplete. The sample lists approximately 700,000 clones; more than 70% were seen once. The sequenced material came from memory CD4+ T cells sorted from blood. These TCRs come from a woman aged 30 to 39 in good health. Each CDR3 is given with its conserved first and last residue. A D gene is named only where the DNA matches it firmly. Clone size is not always given. Where it is, it says once, few, many or a class for expanded clones.

clone_size: .
j_call: TRBJ2-7
d_call: .
v_call: TRBV5-8
cdr3_nt: TGTGCCAGTAAAGGAGACGTCTACGAGCAGTACTTC
cdr3_aa: CASKGDVYEQYF

clone_size: .
j_call: TRBJ1-3
d_call: .
v_call: TRBV10-1
cdr3_nt: TGCGCCAGCAGTGAGACCGGGACGCCCTCTGGAAACACCATATATTTT
cdr3_aa: CASSETGTPSGNTIYF

clone_size: .
j_call: TRBJ2-4
d_call: .
v_call: TRBV19
cdr3_nt: TGTGCCAGTAGTCGCCGGGGGACCAAAAACATTCAGTACTTC
cdr3_aa: CASSRRGTKNIQYF

clone_size: .
j_call: TRBJ2-7
d_call: TRBD2
v_call: TRBV5-4
cdr3_nt: TGTGCCAGCAGCTTGGGGGGACTAGCGGGAACTCGCGAGCAGTACTTC
cdr3_aa: CASSLGGLAGTREQYF

clone_size: once
j_call: TRBJ2-3
d_call: TRBD2
v_call: TRBV29-1
cdr3_nt: TGCAGCGGGACGACTAGCGGGGGCACAGATACGCAGTATTTT
cdr3_aa: CSGTTSGGTDTQYF

clone_size: .
j_call: TRBJ2-7
d_call: .
v_call: TRBV4-1
cdr3_nt: TGCGCCAGCAGCCAAAAAGGAGGGAATAGGGGAAAAGAGCAGTACTTC
cdr3_aa: CASSQKGGNRGKEQYF

clone_size: .
j_call: TRBJ1-2
d_call: .
v_call: TRBV6-5
cdr3_nt: TGTGCCAGCAGTCAAGGGTTTGGGGCTGGTTATGGCTACACCTTC
cdr3_aa: CASSQGFGAGYGYTF

clone_size: .
j_call: TRBJ1-1
d_call: TRBD1
v_call: TRBV10-3
cdr3_nt: TGTGCCATCAGGAGCGGGGACAGTATGAACACTGAAGCTTTCTTT
cdr3_aa: CAIRSGDSMNTEAFF

clone_size: .
j_call: TRBJ2-5
d_call: .
v_call: TRBV5-6
cdr3_nt: TGTGCCAGCAGCTATAGACTGACCCGTGGAGAGACCCAGTACTTC
cdr3_aa: CASSYRLTRGETQYF

clone_size: few
j_call: TRBJ2-3
d_call: .
v_call: TRBV4-2
cdr3_nt: TGTGCCAGCAGCCGGGGCCACGCTGAGGTTTCAGATACGCAGTATTTT
cdr3_aa: CASSRGHAEVSDTQYF

clone_size: .
j_call: TRBJ2-7
d_call: .
v_call: TRBV5-1
cdr3_nt: TGCGCCAGCAGCTTGCGGGCTGAGCAGTACTTC
cdr3_aa: CASSLRAEQYF

clone_size: .
j_call: TRBJ2-5
d_call: TRBD1
v_call: TRBV28
cdr3_nt: TGTGCCAGCACCCGATCGGTTGGGTCCTCAGGGGGGACCCAGTACTTC
cdr3_aa: CASTRSVGSSGGTQYF

clone_size: .
j_call: TRBJ2-7
d_call: TRBD2
v_call: TRBV7-8
cdr3_nt: TGTGCCAGCAGCTTGGGGGTGGGAGGGAGTTTTTACGAGCAGTACTTC
cdr3_aa: CASSLGVGGSFYEQYF

clone_size: few
j_call: TRBJ1-1
d_call: .
v_call: TRBV5-5
cdr3_nt: TGTGCCAGCAGACCTTTGACCGCGACGAACACTGAAGCTTTCTTT
cdr3_aa: CASRPLTATNTEAFF

clone_size: .
j_call: TRBJ2-2
d_call: TRBD2
v_call: TRBV6-5
cdr3_nt: TGTGCCAGCAGTTACTCGACTAGCGGTACTACCGGGGAGCTGTTTTTT
cdr3_aa: CASSYSTSGTTGELFF

clone_size: few
j_call: TRBJ2-5
d_call: TRBD1
v_call: TRBV5-6
cdr3_nt: TGTGCCAGCAGCACGGGGACAGTTAGGGAGGAGACCCAGTACTTC
cdr3_aa: CASSTGTVREETQYF

clone_size: .
j_call: TRBJ1-5
d_call: .
v_call: TRBV6-5
cdr3_nt: TGTGCCAGCAGTTATTCCGGGGGCGGTCAGCCCCAGCATTTT
cdr3_aa: CASSYSGGGQPQHF

clone_size: .
j_call: TRBJ1-1
d_call: .
v_call: TRBV25-1
cdr3_nt: TGTGCCAGCAGTGAATACCAGACAGAAATAGACTTATCGGGAGCTTTCTTT
cdr3_aa: CASSEYQTEIDLSGAFF

clone_size: .
j_call: TRBJ2-7
d_call: TRBD1
v_call: TRBV29-1
cdr3_nt: TGCAGCGTTGAAATTCAGGGGGAATACGAGCAGTACTTC
cdr3_aa: CSVEIQGEYEQYF

clone_size: .
j_call: TRBJ1-5
d_call: .
v_call: TRBV6-5
cdr3_nt: TGTGCCAGCAGCCCCCTTCAAGGGCAGCCCCAGCATTTT
cdr3_aa: CASSPLQGQPQHF

clone_size: .
j_call: TRBJ2-7
d_call: .
v_call: TRBV7-8
cdr3_nt: TGTGCCAGCAGCCCCTACATTGAGGAGCAGTACTTC
cdr3_aa: CASSPYIEEQYF

clone_size: .
j_call: TRBJ2-1
d_call: .
v_call: TRBV19
cdr3_nt: TGTGCCAGTAGTAGAGGGAGCGCCTCCTACAATGAGCAGTTCTTC
cdr3_aa: CASSRGSASYNEQFF

clone_size: .
j_call: TRBJ1-2
d_call: .
v_call: TRBV2
cdr3_nt: TGTGCCAGCAGTCTACAGGGCAGAGGCTACACCTTC
cdr3_aa: CASSLQGRGYTF

clone_size: .
j_call: TRBJ2-7
d_call: TRBD1
v_call: TRBV28
cdr3_nt: TGTGCCAGCAGTTTGACAGGGGGTAATTTTTTCTACGAGCAGTACTTC
cdr3_aa: CASSLTGGNFFYEQYF

clone_size: .
j_call: TRBJ2-7
d_call: TRBD2
v_call: TRBV6-5
cdr3_nt: TGTGCCAGCAGTTTCACCGGGACTAGCAAGTACGAGCAGTACTTC
cdr3_aa: CASSFTGTSKYEQYF

clone_size: few
j_call: TRBJ2-5
d_call: .
v_call: TRBV29-1
cdr3_nt: TGCAGCGTCCGGGACTCCCCAGAGACCCAGTACTTC
cdr3_aa: CSVRDSPETQYF

clone_size: .
j_call: TRBJ2-1
d_call: .
v_call: TRBV2
cdr3_nt: TGTGCCAGCAGTGAAGACAATGAGCAGTTCTTC
cdr3_aa: CASSEDNEQFF

clone_size: few
j_call: TRBJ1-2
d_call: TRBD1
v_call: TRBV7-9
cdr3_nt: TGTGCCAGCAGGTCACAGGGGTCTAACTATGGCTACACCTTC
cdr3_aa: CASRSQGSNYGYTF

clone_size: .
j_call: TRBJ1-2
d_call: TRBD1
v_call: TRBV7-8
cdr3_nt: TGTGCCAGCAGCTTAACAGGGGAGGGGGGCTATGGCTACACCTTC
cdr3_aa: CASSLTGEGGYGYTF